Reported below is one TCR beta chain. This clonotype was counted many times. This receptor's antigen is unknown. No clone much larger than this one lies a single base away; base qualities are absent. The CDR3 goes from the cysteine to the phenylalanine over 15 residues. The sequence is cut down to CDR3 DNA, 45 bases in frame from base 1. CDR1 is given as ENHRY and CDR2 as SYGVKD, both from the germline V gene. Trimming takes 3 bases from V and 0 bases from J, and the germline ends sit 9 bases apart. Patients with ophthalmopathy had moderately to severely active disease, with a Clinical Activity Score of 3 or more, a NOSPECS grade of 4 or more, and a disease duration of less than 3 months. Patients with other autoimmune diseases, uncontrolled infections, pregnancy or lactation were excluded from the study. Clinical symptoms, serum thyroxine, TRAb, thyroid ultrasound and orbital computed tomography formed the basis of the diagnosis. Ficoll-Paque density gradient centrifugation was used to isolate PBMCs from about 9 ml of fresh peripheral blood. Total RNA was extracted with Trizol reagent and quality-checked on an Agilent 2100 Bioanalyzer.

For repertoire sequencing, TCR beta CDR3 regions were amplified from RNA transcripts. The first round of RT-PCR was done with HTBI primers and the Qiagen OneStep RT-PCR kit, and was followed by a second round of multiplex PCR, then size selection and purification. Libraries were sequenced paired-end with 100 bp reads on an Illumina HiSeq2000. As for the original processing: Reads were processed with SOAPnuke, discarding reads with adapters, uncalled bases, mean Phred below 15, or no exact constant-primer or identifier match. COPE v1.2.5 was used to merge the high-quality paired reads. Each unique nucleotide sequence was treated as a clonotype, and MiTCR v1.1 was used to align the clonotypes to the IMGT TRB V, D and J references. The analysis was limited to V-J combinations with a frequency above 0.0001, which together covered just over 98% of the repertoires. A TCR clonal expansion and chaos score per V-J combination was defined as the ratio of F50 clonal expansion to chaos observed in the TCRdist matrix. Welch's t-statistics and random forest were used to narrow the features down to around 12 V-J combinations, which were then fed into a naive Bayes classifier. The Morisita-Horn index was used to measure how similar the thyroid and blood repertoires were. TCRdb reran the public reads through fastp at Q25 and MiXCR, keeping productive beta chains. All rows with the same CDR3 protein become a single entry with the most common DNA and genes. TCRdb's processing, not the study's, gives the V and J calls here. The sample contains about 700,000 distinct CDR3 sequences, under 50% of them found a single time. The top ten clones comprise over 2.5% of the sample.

This entry is derived from a study of Graves' ophthalmopathy and Graves' hyperthyroidism (dated by TCRdb to between 2017 and 2018). The study in broad terms: Peripheral blood was collected before any treatment was given, at the time of initial diagnosis. T-cell repertoires of thyroid tissue and blood were compared in over five hyperthyroidism patients. Following sample collection, hyperthyroidism patients were given methimazole at a starting dose of 30 mg daily, and ophthalmopathy patients were given high-dose intravenous methylprednisolone. The study used TCR beta repertoire signatures to distinguish Graves' ophthalmopathy from Graves' hyperthyroidism and to predict progression to ophthalmopathy. The independent validation cohort included 18 hyperthyroidism patients plus 17 patients who later progressed from hyperthyroidism to ophthalmopathy. To explore V-J signatures distinguishing ophthalmopathy from hyperthyroidism, a discovery set of 100 or so patients (roughly 42 ophthalmopathy, about 57 stable hyperthyroidism) was enrolled. In total, some 140 blood samples were TCR-sequenced: some 43 ophthalmopathy, 75 hyperthyroidism and some 17 hyperthyroidism-to-ophthalmopathy patients. Beyond this particular receptor, the publication reports: Ophthalmopathy was separated from stable hyperthyroidism by the 13-signature model with about 88% sensitivity and just under 84% specificity in cross-validation and with 80%/75% in the test set. In validation, the model predicted ophthalmopathy progression with more than 70% sensitivity and 72.22% specificity; 12 predicted patients were CT-confirmed with GO in a median of 6.5 months. No statistical method was used to predetermine the sample size, and group allocation was not hidden from the investigators. Among expanded thyroid clonotypes with frequency above 0.001, most also showed up in blood, which suggests that blood repertoires may reflect the thyroid immune response.

The sequence derives from an adult man with Graves' ophthalmopathy. The V and J segments used are TRBV10-3 and TRBJ1-3, with the D gene uncertain. The specimen sequenced was peripheral blood. The CDR3 reads as follows: CAISDSRTSGNTIYF. In nucleotides, the sequence is TGTGCCATCAGTGATTCCCGTACCTCTGGAAACACCATATATTTT.